The clone carrying this T cell receptor beta chain was detected many times. Germline trimming cut 6 bases from V and 4 bases from J; bases unmatched to any gene: 10. The CDR3 runs to 17 residues. A second PCR, run for about 7 to 11 cycles, used a sample-barcoded 5' primer plus a J-beta primer mix. TCRdb recomputed calls from the 5' RACE reads with MiXCR, one row per CDR3 protein. Among some 750,000 distinct CDR3 sequences listed, approximately 21% were seen once. This record belongs to a study of blood T cells in healthy people across ages. The receptor's source is a man between 65 and 79 years old in good health. This chain joins TRBV12-3 or TRBV12-4 and TRBJ2-1; TRBD2 matches at 12 bases. The sample comprised blood. The CDR3 DNA sequence: TGTGCCAGCAGCCCCGGACTAGCGGGGCCAATGTACAATGAGCAGTTCTTC. The encoded protein is CASSPGLAGPMYNEQFF.